A single sample is the source of the 21 T cell receptor beta chains below, sequenced in a study of T cells in Graves' hyperthyroidism and ophthalmopathy. The source material, RNA transcripts, was used to amplify TCR beta CDR3 regions. Carried out on the TCR CDR3, a first-round RT-PCR used the HTBI primer set. TCRdb re-called the multiplex PCR reads through MiXCR, storing one row per CDR3 protein. The top ten clones hold under 20% of a sample with 450,000 to 700,000 distinct CDR3 sequences, just over 45% of them seen once. Sequencing was done on a sample of peripheral blood or thyroid tissue (not recorded which). These TCRs come from an adult woman with Graves' disease, either hyperthyroidism or ophthalmopathy (not recorded which).

The chain couples TRBV15 to TRBJ2-5; D possibly matches TRBD1 or TRBD2 (5 bases each). Trimming removed 1 base at V and 4 bases at J, with 10 bases between. Germline assignment: CDR1 LNHNV and CDR2 YYDKDF (reference sequence). The CDR3 has 14 residues. The CDR3 protein is CATSRVYGGETQYF. The CDR3, as DNA: TGTGCCACCAGCAGAGTATATGGGGGAGAGACCCAGTACTTC.

The V gene is TRBV19, the J gene TRBJ2-2, with 8 bases fitting TRBD2. The CDR3 length is 19 residues. CDR1 and CDR2 (germline): LNHDA, SQIVND (reference sequence). With V trimmed by 6 bases and J by 5 bases, 20 bases remained unmatched. The CDR3 region has the DNA TGTGCCAGTAGCCTTTACTCGGTGGTGGCGGGAGGCGGAACCGGGGAGCTGTTTTTT. As protein: CASSLYSVVAGGGTGELFF.

The chain has TRBV29-1 and TRBJ1-1; D gene uncertain. The V and J ends lost 2 bases and 4 bases respectively, with 14 bases between them. The CDR3 covers 14 residues. The germline CDR1 and CDR2 sequences are SQVTM and ANQGSEA. CDR3: CSVESFGVVTEAFF. CDR3 coding DNA: TGCAGCGTTGAATCGTTTGGGGTAGTCACTGAAGCTTTCTTT.

This clonotype occurred many times. The rearrangement links TRBV7-9 to TRBJ1-2; D might be TRBD1 (5 bases). Germline V lookup: CDR1 SEHNR, CDR2 FQNEAQ (reference sequence). The CDR3 is 14 residues long. The V end lost 4 bases, the J end lost 4 bases, and 13 bases lay between the germline ends. This CDR3 is CASSSSGRGYGYTF. In nucleotides, the CDR3 is TGTGCCAGCAGCTCGTCAGGGCGAGGCTATGGCTACACCTTC.

V is TRBV19 and J is TRBJ2-7; the match to TRBD1 covers 7 bases. The germline V gene has CDR1 LNHDA and CDR2 SQIVND (reference sequence). The CDR3 sequence is 14 residues long. V shed 5 bases, J shed 6 bases, and the junction held 10 bases outside the gene matches. The CDR3 DNA sequence: TGTGCCAGTAGTGTCGACAGGGTGCTTGCCGAGCAGTACTTC. Its protein is CASSVDRVLAEQYF.

The chain links TRBV10-3 to TRBJ1-1; D might be TRBD1 (5 bases). V was cut by 6 bases and J by 2 bases, with 10 bases left in between. The CDR3 covers 13 residues. Germline assignment: CDR1 ENHRY and CDR2 SYGVKD. The CDR3 DNA reads TGTGCCATCAGGGAGGGGACCAACACTGAAGCTTTCTTT. Protein product: CAIREGTNTEAFF.

This clonotype appeared a single time. Sequence at one end of the junction differs from germline and may be a read error. The chain has TRBV28 and TRBJ2-2, with unresolved D. CDR3 length: 15 amino acids. Per the germline V gene, CDR1 is MDHEN and CDR2 is SYDVKM. The DNA of the CDR3 is TGTGCCAGCAGCACACCGACAACAAACACCGAGGAGCTGTTTTTT. The encoded protein is CASSTPTTNTEELFF.

The chain links TRBV7-8 to TRBJ1-5; D is undetermined. Germline lookup yields CDR1 SGHVS and CDR2 FQNEAQ. Trimming stripped 3 bases from V and 15 bases from J, with 6 bases between. The CDR3 has 9 residues. CDR3 protein: CASSFGRHF. DNA for the CDR3: TGTGCCAGCAGCTTTGGCCGGCATTTT.

The gene calls are TRBV20-1 and TRBJ1-2; TRBD1 is a possible D gene (5 bases). CDR3 size: 12 residues. The germline CDR1 and CDR2 sequences are DFQATT and SNEGSKA (reference sequence). Trimming took off 3 bases at V and 8 bases at J, with 13 bases between the two ends. CDR3 in amino acids: CSASLGGDGYTF. The CDR3 DNA is TGCAGTGCTAGTCTGGGCGGGGACGGCTACACCTTC.

In this sample, this clonotype turned up many times. The CDR3 sequence is CASSDGAENQPQHF. CDR3 DNA: TGTGCCAGCAGCGACGGGGCAGAGAATCAGCCCCAGCATTTT. The V call is TRBV6-1, the J call TRBJ1-5; a possible D gene is TRBD1 (5 bases). Trimming removed 6 bases at V and 4 bases at J, with 13 bases between. CDR1 is MNHNS, CDR2 SASEGT, per germline. CDR3 size: 14 residues.

This clonotype has ten or more counts. This rearrangement joins TRBV4-1 to TRBJ1-5; D perhaps matches TRBD1 (6 bases). The V gene lost 4 bases and the J gene lost 3 bases, with 10 bases spanning the gap. CDR1 is MGHRA and CDR2 is YSYEKL in the germline V gene. This CDR3 has 14 residues. CDR3 DNA sequence: TGCGCCAGCAGCCGTACAGGGAACAATCAGCCCCAGCATTTT. Residues: CASSRTGNNQPQHF.

The chain carries TRBV30 and TRBJ1-2; D remains unclear. V lost 0 bases to trimming and J lost 7 bases, with 9 bases between them. CDR3 size: 12 residues. CDR1 is GTSNPN and CDR2 is SVGIG in the germline V gene (reference sequence). This chain's CDR3 is CAWSVAGAGYTF. As DNA, the CDR3 is TGTGCCTGGAGTGTAGCAGGTGCTGGCTACACCTTC.

In regard to this clonotype: The junction and the germline gene differ at one end; a read error may be behind it. V usage is TRBV5-1 and J usage is TRBJ1-4; 10 nucleotides agree with TRBD1. The germline V gene encodes CDR1 SGHRS and CDR2 YFSETQ. This CDR3 comprises 17 residues. Written as DNA, the CDR3 is TGTGCCAGCAGCTTGGGACAGGGGATGGGCACTAATGAAAAACTGTTTTTT. The encoded protein is CASSLGQGMGTNEKLFF.

The V gene is TRBV2, the J gene TRBJ2-2, with unresolved D. Germline V lookup: CDR1 SNHLY, CDR2 FYNNEI. The CDR3 is made up of 13 amino acids. Trimming stripped 11 bases from V and 2 bases from J, with 12 bases between. The chain's CDR3 is CAPGQRNTGELFF. In DNA form, the CDR3 reads TGTGCCCCCGGCCAGAGAAACACCGGGGAGCTGTTTTTT.

The count of this clonotype is one. V and J are TRBV11-1 and TRBJ1-4; TRBD1 matches at 7 bases. CDR1 is SGHAT and CDR2 is FQDESV in the germline V gene (reference sequence). With V trimmed by 4 bases and J by 4 bases, 3 bases remained unmatched. The CDR3 contains 14 residues. This CDR3 reads CASSWDRVNEKLFF. The CDR3 DNA reads TGTGCCAGCAGCTGGGACAGAGTTAATGAAAAACTGTTTTTT.

The V and J genes are TRBV2 and TRBJ1-1; possibly TRBD1 for D (6 bases). This CDR3 has 12 residues. The germline V and J ends were trimmed by 6 bases and 7 bases, with 12 bases remaining between them. The germline CDR1 and CDR2 sequences are SNHLY and FYNNEI. The CDR3 spells CASSSQGLEAFF. The CDR3 DNA reads as TGTGCCAGCAGCTCACAGGGCCTTGAAGCTTTCTTT.

This clonotype was counted many times. The genes are TRBV10-3 and TRBJ2-5; 12 bases are a match to TRBD2. Germline CDR1 and CDR2: ENHRY and SYGVKD. After removal of 2 bases from V and 4 bases from J, the junction contained 8 bases not matched to a gene. This CDR3 comprises 17 residues. The CDR3 DNA is TGTGCCATCAGTGAGAATGGTCCTAGCGGGAGGGTAGAGACCCAGTACTTC. It encodes CAISENGPSGRVETQYF.

This clonotype has a count of ten or more. The chain uses TRBV19 and TRBJ1-1; D is unclear. CDR1 and CDR2 (germline): LNHDA, SQIVND (reference sequence). The CDR3 length is 14 residues. Deletions cut 7 bases from V and 0 bases from J, with 12 bases between. The CDR3 nucleotides read TGTGCCAGTACGAGGATGGGTGTGAACACTGAAGCTTTCTTT. It encodes CASTRMGVNTEAFF.

Many counts were recorded for this clonotype. This chain joins TRBV7-9 and TRBJ2-2, with D possibly TRBD1 on 5 matching bases. The CDR3 has 13 amino acids. The germline V and J ends were trimmed by 8 bases and 7 bases, with 14 bases remaining between them. Germline assignment: CDR1 SEHNR and CDR2 FQNEAQ (reference sequence). The DNA for the CDR3 is TGTGCCAGCTCAGCGCAGGGAATCGGGGAGCTGTTTTTT. Translated, it gives CASSAQGIGELFF.

CDR3 region: CASSFKGENYGYTF. The CDR3 DNA follows: TGCGCCAGCAGTTTTAAGGGAGAGAACTATGGCTACACCTTC. V is TRBV5-1 and J is TRBJ1-2; no reliable D call. This CDR3 is 14 amino acids long. Germline-derived CDR1 and CDR2 are SGHRS and YFSETQ. V was cut by 5 bases and J by 2 bases, with 13 bases left in between.

With regard to this clonotype: The CDR3 end shows no conserved phenylalanine or tryptophan, and so a read error is likely. The DNA is left out, because the CDR3 cannot be placed on it with certainty; the CDR3 is given as TCRdb lists it. The V and J genes are TRBV9 and TRBJ1-2. The CDR3 spans 8 amino acids, including both terminal residues. Germline V gene lookup returns CDR1 SGDLS and CDR2 YYNGEE. This chain's CDR3 is CASSVAIR.